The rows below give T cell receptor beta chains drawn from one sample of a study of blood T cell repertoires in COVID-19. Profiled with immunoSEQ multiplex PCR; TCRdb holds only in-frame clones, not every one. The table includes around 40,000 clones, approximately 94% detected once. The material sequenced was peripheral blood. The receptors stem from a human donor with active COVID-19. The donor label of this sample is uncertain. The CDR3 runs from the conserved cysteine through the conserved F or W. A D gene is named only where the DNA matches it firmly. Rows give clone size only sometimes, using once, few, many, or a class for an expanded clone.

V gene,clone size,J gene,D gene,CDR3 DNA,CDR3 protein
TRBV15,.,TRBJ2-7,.,TGTGCCACCAGCAGAGCCGATGGGCCCTACGAGCAGTACTTC,CATSRADGPYEQYF
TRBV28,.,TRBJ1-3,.,TGTGCCAGCAGTTTGTCGAACACCATATATTTT,CASSLSNTIYF
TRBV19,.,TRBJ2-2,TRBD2,TGTGCCAGTAGTTCGGGACTAGCGGGCTTCACCGGGGAGCTGTTTTTT,CASSSGLAGFTGELFF
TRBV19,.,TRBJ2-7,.,TGTGCCAGTAGTATAGGTCGGGGGGCCGCCTACGAGCAGTACTTC,CASSIGRGAAYEQYF
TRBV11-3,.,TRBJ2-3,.,TGTGCCAGCAGCCCCAGGGGTGACACAGATACGCAGTATTTT,CASSPRGDTDTQYF
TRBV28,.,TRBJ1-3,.,TGTGCCAGCAGCCCAGGGGCAGGTATCGGAAACACCATATATTTT,CASSPGAGIGNTIYF
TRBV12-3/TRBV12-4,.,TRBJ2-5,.,TGTGCCAGCTCCAGGGGAGAGACCCAGTACTTC,CASSRGETQYF
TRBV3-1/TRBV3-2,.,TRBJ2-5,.,TGTGCCAGCAGGACTGTCGGGATGTCGGCGCCGGCTGGTGGGACCCAGTACTTC,CASRTVGMSAPAGGTQYF
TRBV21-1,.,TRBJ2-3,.,TGTGCCAGCAGCAAAGTCCGGGAACTAGCGGGCGGAACTAGCACAGATACGCAGTATTTT,CASSKVRELAGGTSTDTQYF
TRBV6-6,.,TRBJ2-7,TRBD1,TGTGCCAGCAGTTTGACAGGGACCCACGAGCAGTACTTC,CASSLTGTHEQYF
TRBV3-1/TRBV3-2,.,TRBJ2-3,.,TGTGCCAGCGTTCCTAATTCAGGGGATACGCAGTATTTT,CASVPNSGDTQYF
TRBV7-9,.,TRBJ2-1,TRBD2,TGTGCCGGGGAAAAAGGAACTAGCGGATACTACAATGAGCAGTTCTTC,CAGEKGTSGYYNEQFF
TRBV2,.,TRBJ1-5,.,TGTGCCAGCAGTGTGGACTCAAATCAGCCCCAGCATTTT,CASSVDSNQPQHF
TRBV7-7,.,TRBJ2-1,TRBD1,TGTGCTAGCAGCCTCGGGACAGGGGCCCACAATGAGCAGTTCTTC,CASSLGTGAHNEQFF
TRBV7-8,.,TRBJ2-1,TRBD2,TGTGCCAGCAGCTTAGCAAGACTAGCGGGACCCCGCTCCTACAATGAGCAGTTCTTC,CASSLARLAGPRSYNEQFF
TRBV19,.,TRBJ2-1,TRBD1,TGTGCCAGTAGTAATCGACAGGGTCGGCTCAATGAGCAGTTCTTC,CASSNRQGRLNEQFF
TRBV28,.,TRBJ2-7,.,TGTGCCAGCAGTTTATCTTATCGAGGGCTTACCTACGAGCAGTACTTC,CASSLSYRGLTYEQYF
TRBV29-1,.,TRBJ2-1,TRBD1,TGCAGCGTCGGAACCGGGACAGCGAAGCACAATGAGCAGTTCTTC,CSVGTGTAKHNEQFF
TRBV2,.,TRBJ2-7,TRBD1,TGTGCCAGCAGTGAAAGGACAGGGGGAACTGAGCAGTACTTC,CASSERTGGTEQYF
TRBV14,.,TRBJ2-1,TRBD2,TGTGCCAGCAGCCAACTAGCGGGAGCGTACAATGAGCAGTTCTTC,CASSQLAGAYNEQFF
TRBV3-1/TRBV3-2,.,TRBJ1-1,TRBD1,TGTGCCAGCAGCCAAGTCGGTGGGCAGGGGGCTTCTGAAGCTTTCTTT,CASSQVGGQGASEAFF
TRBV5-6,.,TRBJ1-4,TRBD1,TGTGCCAGCAGCACTTTTAGGACAGGATTTAATGAAAAACTGTTTTTT,CASSTFRTGFNEKLFF
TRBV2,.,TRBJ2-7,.,TGTGCCAGCAGCCTAGACGGTCTTTCCTACGAGCAGTACTTC,CASSLDGLSYEQYF
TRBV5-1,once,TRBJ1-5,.,TGCGCCAGCAGCTTGGGTGAAGGTGTCAGGCAGTCTCCGGTACAGCCCCAGCATTTT,CASSLGEGVRQSPVQPQHF
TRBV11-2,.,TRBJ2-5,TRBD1,TGTGCCAGCAGCCTTAGGACAGGGGAAGAGACCCAGTACTTC,CASSLRTGEETQYF
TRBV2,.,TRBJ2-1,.,TGTGCCCGTTCGGGGGACAGCTCCTACAATGAGCAGTTCTTC,CARSGDSSYNEQFF
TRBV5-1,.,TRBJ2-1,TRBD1,TGCGCCAGCAGCTTGGCAGGGGGCGGTTACAATGAGCAGTTCTTC,CASSLAGGGYNEQFF
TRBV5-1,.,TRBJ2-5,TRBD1,TGCGCCAGCAAGCAGGGGGAGAGGTTAGGGGAGACCCAGTACTTC,CASKQGERLGETQYF
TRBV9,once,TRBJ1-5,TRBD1,TGTGCCAGCAGCGTCCGGGACAGGGATCAGCCCCAGCATTTT,CASSVRDRDQPQHF
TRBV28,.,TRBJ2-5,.,TGTGCCAGCAGCCCCCAGAAGCTATCGGGGACCCAGTACTTC,CASSPQKLSGTQYF
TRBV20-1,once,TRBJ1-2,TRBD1,TGCAGTGCTAGTGGGTCGGGGACAGAATTTGGCTACACCTTC,CSASGSGTEFGYTF
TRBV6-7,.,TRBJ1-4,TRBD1,TGTGCCAGCAGTTACAACGGACAGGGCTGGGCGCGGGATGAAAAACTGTTTTTT,CASSYNGQGWARDEKLFF
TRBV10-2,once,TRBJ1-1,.,TGCGCCAGCAGTGGGTGGGCAGGGGCGAACACTGAAGCTTTCTTT,CASSGWAGANTEAFF
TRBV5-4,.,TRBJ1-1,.,TGTGCCAGCAGCTATACCGGGATGAACACTGAAGCTTTCTTT,CASSYTGMNTEAFF
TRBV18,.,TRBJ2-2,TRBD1,TGTGCCAGCTCGCGCGGGACAGGGCGCACCGGGGAGCTGTTTTTT,CASSRGTGRTGELFF
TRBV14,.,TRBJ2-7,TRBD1,TGTGCCAGCAGCCAGCCGGGACAGGGGGACGAGCAGTACTTC,CASSQPGQGDEQYF
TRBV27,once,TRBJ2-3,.,TGTGCCAGCAGCCCACGCTGGGCTAGCACAGATACGCAGTATTTT,CASSPRWASTDTQYF
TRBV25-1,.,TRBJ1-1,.,TGTGCCAGCAGTGAAGTACAGGGGAACACTGAAGCTTTCTTT,CASSEVQGNTEAFF
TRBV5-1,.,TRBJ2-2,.,TGCGCCAGCAGACCCGGTCAGGGGATGCACACCGGGGAGCTGTTTTTT,CASRPGQGMHTGELFF
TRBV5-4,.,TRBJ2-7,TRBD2,TGTGCCAGCAGCCCGGGACTAGCTTTATCCTACGAGCAGTACTTC,CASSPGLALSYEQYF
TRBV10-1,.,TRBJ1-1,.,TGCGCCACTCAGGGCTTGAACACTGAAGCTTTCTTT,CATQGLNTEAFF
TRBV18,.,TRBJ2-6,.,TGTGCCAGCTCACCAGCAGGGGCGCACGGGGCCAACGTCCTGACTTTC,CASSPAGAHGANVLTF
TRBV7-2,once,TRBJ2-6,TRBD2,TGTGCCAGCAGTCTAACACCTAGCGGGGGGCTCGGGGCCAACGTCCTGACTTTC,CASSLTPSGGLGANVLTF
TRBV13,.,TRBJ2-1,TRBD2,TGTGCCAGCAGCTTAGACAGCGGGGGGCCTAATGAGCAGTTCTTC,CASSLDSGGPNEQFF
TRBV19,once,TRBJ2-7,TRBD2,TGTGCCAGTAGCACAAAAGGGACTAGCGGTACCTACGAGCAGTACTTC,CASSTKGTSGTYEQYF
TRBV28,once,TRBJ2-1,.,TGTGCCAGCAGTCTACAGGGACCCAGGGCTCTAAATGAGCAGTTCTTC,CASSLQGPRALNEQFF
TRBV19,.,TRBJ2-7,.,TGTGCCAGTAGTTCTGACAGTCGGCAGTTGGTAGAGCAGTACTTC,CASSSDSRQLVEQYF
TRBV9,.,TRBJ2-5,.,TGTGCCAGCAGCGGGGCCACTGAGACCCAGTACTTC,CASSGATETQYF
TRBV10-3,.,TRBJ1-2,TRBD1,TGTGCCATTGTTACAAGCCGGGACAGGGGCATTACTAACTATGGCTACACCTTC,CAIVTSRDRGITNYGYTF
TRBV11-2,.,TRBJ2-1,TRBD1,TGTGCCAGCAGCTCGACAGGGTACAATGAGCAGTTCTTC,CASSSTGYNEQFF
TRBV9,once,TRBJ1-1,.,TGTGCCAGCAGCGTAGCCGGCGGGACGTACGACACTGAAGCTTTCTTT,CASSVAGGTYDTEAFF
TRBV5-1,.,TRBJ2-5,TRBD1,TGCGCCAGCAGCGGCGCAGGACAGGGCCAAGAGACCCAGTACTTC,CASSGAGQGQETQYF
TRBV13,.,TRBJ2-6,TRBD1,TGTGCCAGCAGCCGCCGGACAGGACGGGGCGGGGCCAACGTCCTGACTTTC,CASSRRTGRGGANVLTF
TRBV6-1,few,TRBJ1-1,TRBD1,TGTGCCAGCAGTGAATCAGGGGGCGATGAAGCTTTCTTT,CASSESGGDEAFF
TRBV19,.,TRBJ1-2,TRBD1,TGTGCCAGTGGCCCTACAGGGGGAAATGGCTACACCTTC,CASGPTGGNGYTF
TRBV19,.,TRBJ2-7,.,TGTGCCAGTAGTATTTCTTCGACAGGCATGTCCTACGAGCAGTACTTC,CASSISSTGMSYEQYF
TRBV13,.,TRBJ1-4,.,TGTGCCAGCAGCTTAGGACAGGGTCCGAATGAAAAACTGTTTTTT,CASSLGQGPNEKLFF
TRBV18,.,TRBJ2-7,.,TGTGCCAGCTCACCAATGGACAGCTTTCAGGTCTACGAGCAGTACTTC,CASSPMDSFQVYEQYF
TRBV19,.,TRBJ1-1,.,TGTGCCAGTAGTATAGGTACCAGGGGCTTGGCTGAAGCTTTCTTT,CASSIGTRGLAEAFF